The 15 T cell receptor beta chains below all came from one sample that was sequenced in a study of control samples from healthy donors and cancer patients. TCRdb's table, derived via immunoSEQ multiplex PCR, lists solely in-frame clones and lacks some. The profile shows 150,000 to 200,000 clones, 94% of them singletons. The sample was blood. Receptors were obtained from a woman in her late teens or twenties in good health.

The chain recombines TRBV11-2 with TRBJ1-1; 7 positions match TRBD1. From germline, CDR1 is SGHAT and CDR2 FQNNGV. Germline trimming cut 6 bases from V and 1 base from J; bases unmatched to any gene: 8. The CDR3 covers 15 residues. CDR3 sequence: CASRWVTGRNTEAFF. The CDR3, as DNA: TGTGCCAGCAGGTGGGTGACAGGGCGGAACACTGAAGCTTTCTTT.

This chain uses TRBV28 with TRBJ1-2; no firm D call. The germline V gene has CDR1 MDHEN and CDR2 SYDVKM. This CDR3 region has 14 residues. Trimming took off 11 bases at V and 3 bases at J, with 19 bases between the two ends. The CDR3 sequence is CAAQRDGKYYGYTF. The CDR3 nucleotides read TGTGCCGCACAGCGTGACGGAAAGTACTATGGCTACACCTTC.

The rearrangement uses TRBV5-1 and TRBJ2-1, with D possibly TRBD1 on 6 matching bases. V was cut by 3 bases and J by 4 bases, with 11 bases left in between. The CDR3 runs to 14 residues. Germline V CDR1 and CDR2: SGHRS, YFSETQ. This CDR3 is CASSSGQFYNEQFF. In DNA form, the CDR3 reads TGCGCCAGCAGCTCAGGACAGTTTTACAATGAGCAGTTCTTC.

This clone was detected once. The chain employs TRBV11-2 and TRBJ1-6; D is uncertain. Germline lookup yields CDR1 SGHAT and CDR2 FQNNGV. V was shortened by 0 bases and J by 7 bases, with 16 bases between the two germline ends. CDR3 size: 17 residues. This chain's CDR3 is CASSLDWAPHPNSPLHF. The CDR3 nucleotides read TGTGCCAGCAGCTTAGATTGGGCTCCTCATCCCAATTCACCCCTCCACTTT.

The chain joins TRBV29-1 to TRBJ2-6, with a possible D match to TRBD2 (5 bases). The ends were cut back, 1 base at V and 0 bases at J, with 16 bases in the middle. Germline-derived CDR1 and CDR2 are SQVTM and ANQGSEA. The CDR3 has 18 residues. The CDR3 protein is CSVEVPPGMGSGANVLTF. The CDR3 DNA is TGCAGCGTTGAAGTCCCCCCGGGGATGGGCTCTGGGGCCAACGTCCTGACTTTC.

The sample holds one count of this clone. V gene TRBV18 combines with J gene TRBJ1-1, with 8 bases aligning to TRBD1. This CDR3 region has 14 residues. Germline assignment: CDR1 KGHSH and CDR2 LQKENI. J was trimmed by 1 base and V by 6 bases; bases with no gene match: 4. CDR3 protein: CASSRQGTNTEAFF. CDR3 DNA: TGTGCCAGCTCCCGACAGGGGACGAACACTGAAGCTTTCTTT.

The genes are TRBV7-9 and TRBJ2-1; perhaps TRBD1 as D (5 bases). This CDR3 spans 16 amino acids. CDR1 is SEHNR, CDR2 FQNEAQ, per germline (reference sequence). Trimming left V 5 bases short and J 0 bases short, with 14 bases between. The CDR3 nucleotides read TGTGCCAGCAGCCCCATAGGGGCCAGCTCCTACAATGAGCAGTTCTTC. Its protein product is CASSPIGASSYNEQFF.

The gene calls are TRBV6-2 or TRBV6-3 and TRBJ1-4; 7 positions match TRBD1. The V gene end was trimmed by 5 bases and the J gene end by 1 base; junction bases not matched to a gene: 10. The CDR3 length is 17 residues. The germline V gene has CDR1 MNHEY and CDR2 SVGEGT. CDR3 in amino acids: CASSRSDRIRTNEKLFF. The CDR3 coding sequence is TGTGCCAGCAGTAGATCGGACAGGATCAGAACTAATGAAAAACTGTTTTTT.

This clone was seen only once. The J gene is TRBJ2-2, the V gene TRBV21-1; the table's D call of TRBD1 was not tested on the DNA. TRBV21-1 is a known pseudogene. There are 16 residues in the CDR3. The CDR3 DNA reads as TGTGCCAGCAGCTCGCGTGACAGGGTGGACACCGGGGAGCTGTTTTTT. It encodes CASSSRDRVDTGELFF.

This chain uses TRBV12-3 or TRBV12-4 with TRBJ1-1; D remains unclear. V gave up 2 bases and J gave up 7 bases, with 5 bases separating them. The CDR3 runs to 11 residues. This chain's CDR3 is CASSLTVEAFF. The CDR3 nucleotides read TGTGCCAGCAGTTTAACAGTTGAAGCTTTCTTT.

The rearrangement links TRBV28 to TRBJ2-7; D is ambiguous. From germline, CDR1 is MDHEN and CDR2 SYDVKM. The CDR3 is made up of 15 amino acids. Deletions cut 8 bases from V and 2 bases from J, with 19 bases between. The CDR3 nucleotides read TGTGCCAGCTTCGGAGTCGGCTCCTTAACCTACGAGCAGTACTTC. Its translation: CASFGVGSLTYEQYF.

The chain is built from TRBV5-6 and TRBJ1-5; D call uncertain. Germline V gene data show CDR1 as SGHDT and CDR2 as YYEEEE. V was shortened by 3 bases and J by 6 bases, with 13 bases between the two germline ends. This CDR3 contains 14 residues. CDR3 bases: TGTGCCAGCAGCTCCCGAAGAGTAGGTCAGCCCCAGCATTTT. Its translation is CASSSRRVGQPQHF.

The CDR3, as DNA: TGTGCCAGCAGTTACGGGGATGGGGAGACCCAGTACTTC. Protein product: CASSYGDGETQYF. V gene TRBV6-5 combines with J gene TRBJ2-5; no clear D. V was trimmed by 2 bases and J by 5 bases, leaving 9 bases between them. The CDR3 is 13 amino acids. Germline CDR1 reads MNHEY; CDR2 reads SVGAGI.

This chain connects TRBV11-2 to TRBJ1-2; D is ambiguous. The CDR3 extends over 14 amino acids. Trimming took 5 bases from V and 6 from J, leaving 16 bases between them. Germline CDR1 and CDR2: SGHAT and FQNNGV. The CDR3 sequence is CASSPATGRDGYTF. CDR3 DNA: TGTGCCAGCAGCCCAGCGACGGGTCGTGATGGCTACACCTTC.

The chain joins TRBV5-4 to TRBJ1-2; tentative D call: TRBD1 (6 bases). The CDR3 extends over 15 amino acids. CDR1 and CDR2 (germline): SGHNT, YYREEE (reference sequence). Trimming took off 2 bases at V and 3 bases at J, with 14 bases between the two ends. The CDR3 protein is CASSLGQGLYYGYTF. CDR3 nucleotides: TGTGCCAGCAGCTTAGGGCAGGGGCTTTACTATGGCTACACCTTC.